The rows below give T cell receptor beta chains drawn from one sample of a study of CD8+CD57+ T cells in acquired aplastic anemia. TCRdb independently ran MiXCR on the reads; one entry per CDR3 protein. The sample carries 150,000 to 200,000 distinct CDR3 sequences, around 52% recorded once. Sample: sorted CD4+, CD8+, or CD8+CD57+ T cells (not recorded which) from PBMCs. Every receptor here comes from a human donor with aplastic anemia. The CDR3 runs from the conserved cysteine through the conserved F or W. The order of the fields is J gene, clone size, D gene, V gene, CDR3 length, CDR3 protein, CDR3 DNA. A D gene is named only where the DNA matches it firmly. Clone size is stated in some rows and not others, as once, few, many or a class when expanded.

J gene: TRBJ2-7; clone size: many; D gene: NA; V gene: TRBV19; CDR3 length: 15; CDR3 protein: CASSIGTTRIYEQYF; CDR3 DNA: TGTGCCAGTAGTATTGGGACAACACGGATCTACGAGCAGTACTTC
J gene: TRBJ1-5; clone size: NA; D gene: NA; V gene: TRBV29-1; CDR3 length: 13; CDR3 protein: CSVIISQGGPQHF; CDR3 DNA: TGCAGCGTGATCATATCCCAGGGAGGACCCCAGCATTTT
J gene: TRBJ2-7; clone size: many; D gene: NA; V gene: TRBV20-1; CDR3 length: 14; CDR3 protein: CSARETRLAYEQYF; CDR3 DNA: TGCAGTGCTAGAGAGACCCGCCTAGCCTACGAGCAGTACTTC
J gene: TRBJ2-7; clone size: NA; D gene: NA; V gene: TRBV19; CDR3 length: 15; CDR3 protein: CASSSSTGQSYEQYF; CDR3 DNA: TGTGCCAGTAGTAGCTCCACGGGACAATCCTACGAGCAGTACTTC
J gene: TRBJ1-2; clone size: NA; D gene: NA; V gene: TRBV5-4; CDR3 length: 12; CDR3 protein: CASSAPGPGYTF; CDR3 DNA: TGTGCCAGCAGCGCCCCGGGGCCTGGCTACACCTTC
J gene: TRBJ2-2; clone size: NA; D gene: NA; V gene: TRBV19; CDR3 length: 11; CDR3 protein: CAARQDGELFF; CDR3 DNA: TGTGCCGCTCGACAGGACGGGGAGCTGTTTTTT
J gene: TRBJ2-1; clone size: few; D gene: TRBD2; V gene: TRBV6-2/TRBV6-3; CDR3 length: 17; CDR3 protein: CASSYPRERGAYNEQFF; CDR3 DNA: TGTGCCAGCAGTTACCCCCGGGAGCGGGGGGCCTACAATGAGCAGTTCTTC
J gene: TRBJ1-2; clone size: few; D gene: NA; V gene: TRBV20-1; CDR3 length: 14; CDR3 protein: CSARVPGSDYGYTF; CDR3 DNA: TGCAGTGCTAGAGTTCCAGGTTCGGACTATGGCTACACCTTC
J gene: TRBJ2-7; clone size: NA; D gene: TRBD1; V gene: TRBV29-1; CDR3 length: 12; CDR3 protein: CSTEDRGYEQYF; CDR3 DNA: TGCAGCACCGAAGACAGGGGATACGAGCAGTACTTC
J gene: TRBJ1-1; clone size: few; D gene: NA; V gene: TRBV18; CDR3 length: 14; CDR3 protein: CASSPVDQTNEAFF; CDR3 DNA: TGTGCCAGCTCACCGGTAGACCAGACCAATGAAGCTTTCTTT
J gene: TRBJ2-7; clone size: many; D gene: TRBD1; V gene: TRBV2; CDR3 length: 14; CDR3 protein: CASNLGDRGNEQYF; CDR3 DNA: TGTGCCAGCAATCTCGGGGACAGGGGGAACGAGCAGTACTTC
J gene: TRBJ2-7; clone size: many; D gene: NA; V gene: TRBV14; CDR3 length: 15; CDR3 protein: CASSPRDIISYEQYF; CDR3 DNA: TGTGCCAGCAGCCCCCGGGACATCATATCCTACGAGCAGTACTTC
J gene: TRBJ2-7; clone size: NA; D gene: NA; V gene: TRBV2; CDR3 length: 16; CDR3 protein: CASSESFGREAYEQYF; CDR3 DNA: TGTGCCAGCAGTGAGTCTTTCGGCAGGGAGGCCTACGAGCAGTACTTC
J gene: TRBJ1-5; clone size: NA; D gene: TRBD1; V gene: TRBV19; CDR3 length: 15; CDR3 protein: CASKRGDRDVQPQHF; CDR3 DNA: TGTGCCAGTAAGAGGGGGGACAGGGATGTGCAGCCCCAGCATTTT
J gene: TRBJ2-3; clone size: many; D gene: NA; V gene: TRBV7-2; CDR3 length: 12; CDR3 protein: CASSLARDTQYF; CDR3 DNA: TGTGCCAGCAGCTTAGCAAGGGATACGCAGTATTTT
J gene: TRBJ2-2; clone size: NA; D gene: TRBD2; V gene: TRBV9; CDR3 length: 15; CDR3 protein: CASSRGGSNTGELFF; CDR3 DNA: TGTGCCAGCAGCCGGGGAGGGTCCAACACCGGGGAGCTGTTTTTT
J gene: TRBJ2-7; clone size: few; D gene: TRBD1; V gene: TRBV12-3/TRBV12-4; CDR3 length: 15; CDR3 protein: CASRFTGGAVYEQYF; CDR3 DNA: TGTGCCAGCAGATTCACAGGGGGCGCGGTTTACGAGCAGTACTTC
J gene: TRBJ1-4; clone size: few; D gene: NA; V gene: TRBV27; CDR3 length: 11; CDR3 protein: CASREEGKLFF; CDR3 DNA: TGTGCCAGCAGGGAGGAAGGAAAACTGTTTTTT
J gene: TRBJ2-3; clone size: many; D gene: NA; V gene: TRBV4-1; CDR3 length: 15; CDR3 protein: CASSQLGTRQDTQYF; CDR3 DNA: TGCGCCAGCAGCCAACTAGGGACCAGACAAGATACGCAGTATTTT
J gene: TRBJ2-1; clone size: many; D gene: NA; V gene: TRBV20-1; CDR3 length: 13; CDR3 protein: CSAVRDDYNEQFF; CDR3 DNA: TGCAGTGCCGTCCGGGACGACTACAATGAGCAGTTCTTC
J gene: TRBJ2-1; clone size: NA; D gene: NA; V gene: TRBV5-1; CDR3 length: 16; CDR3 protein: CASSKTTGIAYNEQFF; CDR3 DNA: TGCGCCAGCAGCAAAACGACAGGAATTGCCTACAATGAGCAGTTCTTC
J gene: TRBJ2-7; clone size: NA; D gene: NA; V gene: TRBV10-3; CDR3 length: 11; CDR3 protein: CAISEGYEQYF; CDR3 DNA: TGTGCCATCAGTGAAGGTTACGAGCAGTACTTC
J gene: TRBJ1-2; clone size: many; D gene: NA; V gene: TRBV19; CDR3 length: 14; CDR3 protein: CASSIGGRGYGYTF; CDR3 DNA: TGTGCCAGTAGTATAGGCGGCAGGGGCTATGGCTACACCTTC
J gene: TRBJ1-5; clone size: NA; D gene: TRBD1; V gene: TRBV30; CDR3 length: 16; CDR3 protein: CAWTPPDRASNQPQHF; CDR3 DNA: TGTGCCTGGACCCCCCCGGACAGGGCTAGCAATCAGCCCCAGCATTTT
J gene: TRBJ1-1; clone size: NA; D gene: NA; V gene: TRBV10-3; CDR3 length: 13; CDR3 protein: CAITQGQGTEAFF; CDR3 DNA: TGTGCCATCACCCAGGGGCAGGGGACTGAAGCTTTCTTT
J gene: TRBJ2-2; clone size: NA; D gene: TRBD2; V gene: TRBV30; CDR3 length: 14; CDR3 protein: CAWSIGAGSGELFF; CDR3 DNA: TGTGCCTGGAGTATAGGAGCGGGATCCGGGGAGCTGTTTTTT
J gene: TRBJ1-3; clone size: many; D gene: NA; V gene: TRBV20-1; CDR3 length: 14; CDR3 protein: CSASGGSSGNTIYF; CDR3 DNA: TGCAGTGCTAGCGGGGGCAGCTCAGGAAACACCATATATTTT
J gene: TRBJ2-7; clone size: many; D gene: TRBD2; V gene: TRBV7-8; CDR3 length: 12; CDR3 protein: CASSFLAGVEYF; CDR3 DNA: TGTGCCAGCAGCTTTCTAGCGGGAGTAGAGTACTTC
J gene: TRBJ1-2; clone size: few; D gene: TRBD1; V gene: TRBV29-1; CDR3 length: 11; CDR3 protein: CSVLQGYGYTF; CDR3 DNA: TGCAGCGTGCTACAGGGGTATGGCTACACCTTC
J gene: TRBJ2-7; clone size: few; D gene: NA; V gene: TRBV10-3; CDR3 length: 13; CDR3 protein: CAISETSRGEQYF; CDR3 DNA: TGTGCCATCAGTGAGACGTCAAGGGGCGAGCAGTACTTC
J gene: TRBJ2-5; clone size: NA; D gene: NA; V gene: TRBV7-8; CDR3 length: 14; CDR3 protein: CASSSRVRGETQYF; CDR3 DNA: TGTGCCAGCAGCTCCAGGGTGAGGGGAGAGACCCAGTACTTC
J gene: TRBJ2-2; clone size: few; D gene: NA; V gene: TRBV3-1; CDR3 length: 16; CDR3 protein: CASSQEEYQDTGELFF; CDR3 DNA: TGTGCCAGCAGCCAAGAAGAGTATCAGGACACCGGGGAGCTGTTTTTT
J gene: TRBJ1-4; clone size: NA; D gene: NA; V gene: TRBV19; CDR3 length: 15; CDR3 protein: CASSALGLANEKLFF; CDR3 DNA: TGTGCCAGTAGTGCCCTGGGACTGGCCAATGAAAAACTGTTTTTT
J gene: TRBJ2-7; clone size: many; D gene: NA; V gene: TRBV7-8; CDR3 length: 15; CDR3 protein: CASSPDRRGTLEQYF; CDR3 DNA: TGTGCCAGCAGCCCGGACAGGAGGGGCACCCTCGAGCAGTACTTC
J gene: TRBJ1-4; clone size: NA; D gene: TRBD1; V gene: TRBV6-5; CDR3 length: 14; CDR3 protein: CASSVDRGPEKLFF; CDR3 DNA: TGTGCCAGCAGTGTTGACAGGGGGCCTGAAAAACTGTTTTTT
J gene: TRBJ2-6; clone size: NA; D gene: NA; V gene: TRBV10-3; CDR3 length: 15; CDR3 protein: CAISEIYSGANVLTF; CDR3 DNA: TGTGCCATCAGTGAAATTTACTCTGGGGCCAACGTCCTGACTTTC
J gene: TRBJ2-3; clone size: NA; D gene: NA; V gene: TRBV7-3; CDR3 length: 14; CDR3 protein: CASSLGALYNEQYF; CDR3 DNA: TGTGCCAGCAGCTTAGGGGCTTTATACAATGAGCAGTATTTT
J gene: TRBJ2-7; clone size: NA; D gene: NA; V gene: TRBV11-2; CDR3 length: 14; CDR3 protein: CASSLSPWEYEQDF; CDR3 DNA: TGTGCCAGCAGCTTATCCCCTTGGGAGTACGAGCAGGACTTC
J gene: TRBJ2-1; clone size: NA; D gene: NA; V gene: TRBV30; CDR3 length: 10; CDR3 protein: CAWEKNEQFF; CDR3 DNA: TGTGCCTGGGAAAAGAATGAGCAGTTCTTC
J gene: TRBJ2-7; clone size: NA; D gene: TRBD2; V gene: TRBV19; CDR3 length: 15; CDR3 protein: CASSTSPGLTYEQYF; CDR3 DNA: TGTGCCAGTAGTACTTCCCCGGGACTAACCTACGAGCAGTACTTC
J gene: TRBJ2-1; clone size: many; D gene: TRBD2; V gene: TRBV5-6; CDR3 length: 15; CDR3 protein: CASTRTSGIHNEQFF; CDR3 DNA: TGTGCCAGCACTAGGACTAGCGGGATACACAATGAGCAGTTCTTC
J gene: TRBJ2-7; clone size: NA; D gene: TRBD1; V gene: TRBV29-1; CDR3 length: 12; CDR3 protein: CSVAPTGREQYF; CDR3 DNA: TGCAGCGTAGCCCCGACAGGGCGTGAGCAGTACTTC
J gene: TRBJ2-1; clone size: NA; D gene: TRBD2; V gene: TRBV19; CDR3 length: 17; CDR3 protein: CASSVFSSGSSYNEQFF; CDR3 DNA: TGTGCCAGTAGTGTCTTCTCTAGCGGGAGCTCCTACAATGAGCAGTTCTTC
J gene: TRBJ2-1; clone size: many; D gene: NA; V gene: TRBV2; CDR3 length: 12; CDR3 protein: CASSLYRNEQFF; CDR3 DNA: TGTGCCAGCAGCCTATATCGGAATGAGCAGTTCTTC
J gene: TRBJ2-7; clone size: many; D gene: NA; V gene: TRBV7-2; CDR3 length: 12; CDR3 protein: CASSPTDYEQYF; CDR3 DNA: TGTGCCAGCAGTCCCACCGACTACGAGCAGTACTTC
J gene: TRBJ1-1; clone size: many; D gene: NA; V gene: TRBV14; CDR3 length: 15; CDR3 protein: CASSQGSWGYTEAFF; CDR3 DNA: TGTGCCAGCAGCCAAGGGTCGTGGGGGTACACTGAAGCTTTCTTT
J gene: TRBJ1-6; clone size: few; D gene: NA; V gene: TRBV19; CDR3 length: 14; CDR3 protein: CATQGGGALTPLHF; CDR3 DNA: TGTGCCACCCAAGGGGGGGGGGCCTTAACACCCCTCCACTTT
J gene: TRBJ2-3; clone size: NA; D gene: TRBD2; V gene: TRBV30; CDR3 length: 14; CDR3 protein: CAWSSTSGTDTQYF; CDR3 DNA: TGTGCCTGGAGCTCGACTAGCGGCACAGATACGCAGTATTTT
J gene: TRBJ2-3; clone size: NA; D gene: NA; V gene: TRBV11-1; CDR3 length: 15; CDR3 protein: CASSQSGYLTDTQYF; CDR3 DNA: TGTGCCAGCAGCCAATCAGGGTACCTCACAGATACGCAGTATTTT
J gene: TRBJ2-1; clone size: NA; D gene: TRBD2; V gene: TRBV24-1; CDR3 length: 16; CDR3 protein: CATSDPTSGPSPEQFF; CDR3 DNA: TGTGCCACCAGTGACCCAACTAGCGGACCGTCCCCTGAGCAGTTCTTC
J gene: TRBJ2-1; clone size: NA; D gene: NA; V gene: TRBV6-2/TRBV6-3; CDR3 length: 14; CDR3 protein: CASSYLQVVNEQFF; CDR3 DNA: TGTGCCAGCAGTTACCTTCAGGTCGTAAATGAGCAGTTCTTC
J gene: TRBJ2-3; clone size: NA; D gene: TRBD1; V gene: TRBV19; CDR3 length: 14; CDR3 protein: CASDTGAGGDTQYF; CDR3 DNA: TGTGCCAGCGACACAGGGGCTGGAGGAGATACGCAGTATTTT